The sequence of this TCR beta chain was determined in a study of cytomegalovirus exposure and HLA in healthy donors. Looking at the study overall: Most donors, around 81% of around 400 genotyped, fell in the Caucasian-associated ancestry cluster.

CDR1 SGHVS and CDR2 FQNEAQ come from the germline V gene. V gave up 5 bases and J gave up 5 bases; unmatched junction bases: 17. The CDR3 totals 17 residues. Primers for the PCR totalled 60 Vbeta and 13 Jbeta. Sequenced by immunoSEQ multiplex PCR; TCRdb stores in-frame clones only, minus some. Here the sample spans about 130,000 clones, 75% to 85% being singletons. This TCR derives from a woman between 40 and 55 years old in good health and CMV-seronegative. The sample taken for sequencing was PBMCs. The V gene is TRBV7-8, the J gene TRBJ1-1, with 7 bases matching TRBD1. CDR3 in DNA: TGTGCCAGCAGCCGACGCGCTGACAGGGCCTTAGGGACTGAAGCTTTCTTT. Translation: CASSRRADRALGTEAFF.